The TCR beta chain described here comes from a study of shared clonotypes between healthy human individuals. The study's findings and limits: Rarefaction curves obtained for sorted subsets showed sequencing incomplete despite large depth.

Germline V gene lookup returns CDR1 SGHVS and CDR2 FQNEAQ. This CDR3 has 16 residues. V lost 4 bases, J lost 2 bases, and 17 bases lay in between. Libraries were prepared by immunoSEQ multiplex PCR; TCRdb keeps only in-frame clonotypes and omits some of them. The repertoire holds roughly 640,000 clones, around two thirds seen once, with less than 2% in the top ten. Concerning this clone itself: Its antigen is currently unknown.

The rearrangement uses TRBV7-8 and TRBJ1-2; D remains ambiguous. The origin of this receptor is a woman in her twenties or thirties in good health. Sequenced material: memory CD4+ T cells sorted from blood. Subset described: CD45RA-negative fraction. CDR3 nucleotide sequence: TGTGCCAGCAGCTCCCGGGGTAATGGCCTCAACTATGGCTACACCTTC. Its translation: CASSSRGNGLNYGYTF.